A selection of T cell receptor beta chains follows, all from one sample in a study of T cells expressing NK-cell markers. TCRdb processed the 5' RACE reads again and assigns one entry to each CDR3 protein, with no DNA. Its listing shows about 400,000 distinct CDR3 sequences. Sequences were obtained from blood T cells: a sorted CD56 or NKG2C T cell subset, CD4+ or CD8+ T cells, or bulk PBMC T cells (not recorded which). These TCRs come from a woman in her forties or fifties in good health. Each CDR3 is given with its conserved first and last residue.

J gene | CDR3 length | V gene | CDR3 protein
TRBJ2-1 | 15 | TRBV5-1 | CASSLGLAGFDEQFF
TRBJ1-2 | 13 | TRBV20-1 | CSARDIRVYGYTF
TRBJ2-7 | 12 | TRBV7-8 | CASSMLGYEQYF
TRBJ2-4 | 15 | TRBV20-1 | CSARVSVPAKNIQYF
TRBJ2-5 | 14 | TRBV20-1 | CSAAKGEWGKTQYF
TRBJ2-1 | 15 | TRBV4-1 | CASSQARGLAHEQFF
TRBJ2-2 | 16 | TRBV25-1 | CASSPTSGPGTGELFF
TRBJ2-5 | 15 | TRBV20-1 | CSARDLTSEQETQYF
TRBJ2-1 | 14 | TRBV30 | CAWRTSGGAGEQFF
TRBJ2-5 | 14 | TRBV10-2 | CASSIVRGGETQYF
TRBJ2-2 | 16 | TRBV29-1 | CSVVPTGTGGTGELFF
TRBJ2-2 | 14 | TRBV19 | CASMNTGVPGELFF
TRBJ1-1 | 14 | TRBV10-2 | CASSEWEWDTEAFF
TRBJ2-1 | 18 | TRBV15 | CATSRDWRAAGVSDEQFF
TRBJ1-3 | 16 | TRBV2 | CASSEAMGRRGNTIYF
TRBJ2-3 | 19 | TRBV7-9 | CASSLAQPWTSGKTDTQYF
TRBJ2-7 | 12 | TRBV2 | CASRERTYEQYF
TRBJ2-5 | 14 | TRBV15 | CATSRDKVQETQYF
TRBJ1-4 | 15 | TRBV10-3 | CAISGNRDPNEKLFF
TRBJ2-1 | 14 | TRBV20-1 | CSAGDGWLGDEQFF
TRBJ2-5 | 13 | TRBV20-1 | CSARGSGTETQYF
TRBJ1-1 | 14 | TRBV6-5 | CASSSQNWGTEAFF
TRBJ2-7 | 17 | TRBV5-1 | CASSLELGQGLSYEQYF
TRBJ2-1 | 17 | TRBV11-2 | CASSLGGTSGSYNEQFF
TRBJ2-2 | 15 | TRBV29-1 | CSVSPSGGSGGELFF
TRBJ2-1 | 16 | TRBV5-1 | CASRVGMGLAGDEQFF
TRBJ2-1 | 14 | TRBV4-1 | CASSQVAGLSEQFF
TRBJ2-3 | 15 | TRBV12-3/TRBV12-4 | CASTPSGSVTDTQYF